This is a list of T cell receptor beta chains from one sample in a study of cytomegalovirus exposure and HLA in healthy donors. Sequenced by immunoSEQ multiplex PCR; TCRdb stores in-frame clones only, minus some. Found here are some 170,000 clones, roughly 89% of them singletons; the top ten hold approximately 10%. Sequencing input: PBMCs. These receptors were taken from a woman aged 18-29 years in good health and CMV-seropositive. The conserved cysteine and the conserved F or W are not part of the CDR3 here. The order of the fields is J gene, V gene, CDR3 length, D gene, CDR3 protein. The D gene is left open where the match is weak.

j_gene: TRBJ2-1; v_gene: TRBV9; len: 13; d_gene: TRBD2; CDR3aa: ASSVLAGVGDEQF
j_gene: TRBJ2-5; v_gene: TRBV6-5; len: 11; d_gene: NA; CDR3aa: ASRSSYQETQY
j_gene: TRBJ2-1; v_gene: TRBV2; len: 12; d_gene: TRBD2; CDR3aa: ATDLAGLYNEQF
j_gene: TRBJ2-1; v_gene: TRBV15; len: 15; d_gene: NA; CDR3aa: ATSRGALGEVYNEQF
j_gene: TRBJ1-5; v_gene: TRBV9; len: 14; d_gene: TRBD1; CDR3aa: ASSPTGTGTGQPQH
j_gene: TRBJ2-3; v_gene: TRBV14; len: 15; d_gene: TRBD2; CDR3aa: ASSLSSGSRLRDTQY
j_gene: TRBJ1-2; v_gene: TRBV5-1; len: 13; d_gene: NA; CDR3aa: ASRKSGTRSYGYT
j_gene: TRBJ2-7; v_gene: TRBV27; len: 11; d_gene: NA; CDR3aa: ASSDIGYYEQY
j_gene: TRBJ1-2; v_gene: TRBV13; len: 14; d_gene: TRBD1; CDR3aa: ASSLGRTGINYGYT
j_gene: TRBJ2-5; v_gene: TRBV7-2; len: 11; d_gene: NA; CDR3aa: ASSLSGQETQY
j_gene: TRBJ1-1; v_gene: TRBV18; len: 11; d_gene: NA; CDR3aa: ASSPTDTVVAF
j_gene: TRBJ1-5; v_gene: TRBV5-5; len: 12; d_gene: NA; CDR3aa: ASSLTGWVEPQH
j_gene: TRBJ1-5; v_gene: TRBV28; len: 14; d_gene: NA; CDR3aa: ASSLYHRVGKQPQH
j_gene: TRBJ2-3; v_gene: TRBV5-6; len: 14; d_gene: NA; CDR3aa: ASSLQEGMRADTQY
j_gene: TRBJ2-5; v_gene: TRBV28; len: 13; d_gene: TRBD1; CDR3aa: ASSPPHRGQETQY
j_gene: TRBJ1-5; v_gene: TRBV19; len: 13; d_gene: TRBD1; CDR3aa: ASSGTGRGNQPQH
j_gene: TRBJ1-2; v_gene: TRBV5-6; len: 9; d_gene: NA; CDR3aa: ASSFQGGYT
j_gene: TRBJ1-1; v_gene: TRBV5-1; len: 10; d_gene: NA; CDR3aa: ASSFSDTEAF
j_gene: TRBJ2-7; v_gene: TRBV5-4; len: 15; d_gene: TRBD2; CDR3aa: ASSLVGAGGPGYEQY
j_gene: TRBJ2-1; v_gene: TRBV14; len: 13; d_gene: TRBD1; CDR3aa: ASSPEDRARNEQF